What follows are 9 T cell receptor beta chains derived from one specimen sequenced in a study of blood T cell repertoires in COVID-19. Only in-frame clones appear in the TCRdb table, and some are missing; sequencing was by immunoSEQ multiplex PCR. The profile covers some 370,000 clones, with around 87% appearing a single time and roughly a tenth taken by the ten largest. What was sequenced was peripheral blood. These TCRs come from a woman aged 30 to 39 with COVID-19, enrolled during active disease.

The chain is built from TRBV7-3 and TRBJ1-5, with D possibly matching TRBD1 (6 bases). Germline CDR1 SGHTA, CDR2 FQGTGA. The CDR3 loop spans 14 amino acids. V was clipped by 5 bases and J by 4 bases, with 12 bases between them. CDR3 residues: CASSVGTQNQPQHF. DNA of the CDR3: TGTGCCAGCAGCGTCGGGACACAAAATCAGCCCCAGCATTTT.

The chain employs TRBV19 and TRBJ2-2; no clear D. Deletions cut 1 base from V and 4 bases from J, with 7 bases between. Germline V gene lookup returns CDR1 LNHDA and CDR2 SQIVND (reference sequence). This CDR3 spans 14 amino acids. CDR3 amino acids: CASSIVGVTGELFF. DNA of the CDR3: TGTGCCAGTAGTATAGTAGGAGTCACCGGGGAGCTGTTTTTT.

This chain joins TRBV5-1 and TRBJ1-2, with 7 bases that match TRBD1. V was clipped by 4 bases and J by 5 bases; unmatched bases: 14. The CDR3 runs to 16 residues. Germline values: CDR1 SGHRS, CDR2 YFSETQ. This chain's CDR3 is CASSQNDRVPSYGYTF. The CDR3 coding sequence is TGCGCCAGCAGCCAAAATGACAGGGTCCCGTCTTATGGCTACACCTTC.

This chain uses TRBV3-1 (or the pseudogene TRBV3-2) with TRBJ2-3; 7 positions match TRBD2. Trimming took 4 bases from V and 0 from J; bases not matched to a gene: 10. The CDR3 is 17 residues long. CDR1 and CDR2 from the germline V gene are LGHDT and YNNKEL (reference sequence). CDR3 amino acids: CASSPWGLPSSTDTQYF. CDR3 coding DNA: TGTGCCAGCAGCCCTTGGGGACTACCATCCAGCACAGATACGCAGTATTTT.

The V and J genes are TRBV30 and TRBJ2-3; tentative D call: TRBD2 (6 bases). Trimming removed 3 bases from V and 2 bases from J, with 6 bases in between. CDR3 length: 12 amino acids. The germline CDR1 and CDR2 sequences are GTSNPN and SVGIG (reference sequence). In DNA, the CDR3 is TGTGCCTGGAGGGACTACACAGATACGCAGTATTTT. Its protein product is CAWRDYTDTQYF.

This rearrangement joins TRBV30 to TRBJ1-2; possible D gene TRBD1, 6 bases. CDR1 and CDR2 from the germline V gene are GTSNPN and SVGIG (reference sequence). CDR3 length equals 12 residues. The germline V and J ends were trimmed by 5 bases and 4 bases, with 11 bases remaining between them. The CDR3: CAWAGTTYGYTF. DNA for the CDR3: TGTGCCTGGGCTGGGACAACCTATGGCTACACCTTC.

The chain carries TRBV12-3 or TRBV12-4 and TRBJ1-5; D uncertain. V lost 2 bases to trimming and J lost 4 bases, with 3 bases between them. The CDR3 runs 12 residues. DNA for the CDR3: TGTGCCAGCAGTTTACATAATCAGCCCCAGCATTTT. Residues: CASSLHNQPQHF.

The gene calls are TRBV12-3 or TRBV12-4 and TRBJ2-3, with a possible D match to TRBD1 (5 bases). The V end lost 8 bases, the J end lost 5 bases, and 8 bases lay between the germline ends. The CDR3 contains 11 residues. The CDR3 reads CASVRGDTQYF. In DNA, the CDR3 is TGTGCCAGCGTTAGGGGAGATACGCAGTATTTT.

The V call is TRBV7-9, the J call TRBJ2-2; 7 bases agree with TRBD1. In germline, CDR1 is SEHNR, CDR2 FQNEAQ (reference sequence). V was clipped by 5 bases and J by 2 bases; unmatched bases: 11. The CDR3 is 17 amino acids. DNA for the CDR3: TGTGCCAGCAGCCAAACCAAGACAGGGTCTAACACCGGGGAGCTGTTTTTT. Translating gives CASSQTKTGSNTGELFF.